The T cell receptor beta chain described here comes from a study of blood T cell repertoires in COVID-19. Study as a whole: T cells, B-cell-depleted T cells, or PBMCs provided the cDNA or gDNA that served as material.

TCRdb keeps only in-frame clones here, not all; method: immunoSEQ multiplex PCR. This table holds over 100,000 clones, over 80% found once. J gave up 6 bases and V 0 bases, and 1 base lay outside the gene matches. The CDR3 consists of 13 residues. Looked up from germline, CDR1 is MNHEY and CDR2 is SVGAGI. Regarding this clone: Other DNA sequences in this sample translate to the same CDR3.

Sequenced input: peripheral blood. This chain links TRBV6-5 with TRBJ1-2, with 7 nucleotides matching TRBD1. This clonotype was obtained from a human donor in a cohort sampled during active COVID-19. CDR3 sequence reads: CASSYSTGDGYTF. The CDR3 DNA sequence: TGTGCCAGCAGTTACTCCACAGGGGATGGCTACACCTTC.